The 31 T cell receptor beta chains in this list originate from one sample, sequenced in a study of CD8+ T cells in alopecia areata. Extraction and reverse transcription of RNA yielded cDNA as the sequencing template. Profiled with immunoSEQ multiplex PCR; TCRdb holds only in-frame clones, not every one. Among about 270,000 clones listed, about three fifths were seen once. Treatment denoted: oral pan-JAK inhibitor, 5-10 mg twice daily. The sequenced sample was CD4+ T cells sorted from blood, obtained at week 52, from a patient treated with tofacitinib. The receptors shown here come from a human donor with alopecia areata.

Here the CDR3 DNA reads TGCAGCGTTGAAGCAGGGGCTGGTGAAAAACTGTTTTTT. This translates into CSVEAGAGEKLFF. V usage is TRBV29-1 and J usage is TRBJ1-4, with D maybe TRBD1 (6 bases). This CDR3 region has 13 residues. V was pared by 1 base and J by 7 bases, with 10 bases between. Germline CDR1 and CDR2: SQVTM and ANQGSEA.

This clone was counted only a few times. V and J are TRBV5-1 and TRBJ2-3; TRBD1 agrees at 7 bases. There are 14 residues in the CDR3. Trimming removed 6 bases from V and 4 bases from J; junction bases left unmatched: 8. Germline V gene data show CDR1 as SGHRS and CDR2 as YFSETQ. CDR3 loop: CASTDLDRADTQYF. DNA for the CDR3: TGCGCCAGCACCGATCTCGACAGGGCAGATACGCAGTATTTT. The full variable domain, rest sourced from reference TRBV5-1 and TRBJ2-3, is KAGVTQTPRYLIKTRGQQVTLSCSPISGHRSVSWYQQTPGQGLQFLFEYFSETQRNKGNFPGRFSGRQFSNSRSEMNVSTLELGDSALYLCASTDLDRADTQYFGPGTRLTVL.

The rearrangement links TRBV29-1 to TRBJ2-7; tentative D call: TRBD1 (6 bases). The V end lost 5 bases, the J end lost 3 bases, and 20 bases lay between the germline ends. CDR3 length: 15 amino acids. Germline CDR1 is SQVTM and CDR2 is ANQGSEA. CDR3 loop: CSVRGTTGNLYEQYF. The CDR3 nucleotides read TGCAGCGTTCGCGGAACCACAGGGAATCTCTACGAGCAGTACTTC.

The V call is TRBV30, the J call TRBJ2-1; no clear D. V was clipped by 4 bases and J by 3 bases, with 16 bases between them. The germline CDR1 and CDR2 sequences are GTSNPN and SVGIG (reference sequence). The CDR3 has 15 amino acids. The DNA of the CDR3 is TGTGCCTGGAAGATCGGCCGGTCGGGCTACAATGAGCAGTTCTTC. Translated: CAWKIGRSGYNEQFF.

The chain is built from TRBV27 and TRBJ1-2; D gene ambiguous. CDR1 and CDR2 (germline): MNHEY, SMNVEV (reference sequence). The CDR3 is 13 residues long. V lost 3 bases and J lost 6, with 11 bases in between. The CDR3 region has the DNA TGTGCCAGCAGTTTTGGAGGGCGCGATGGCTACACCTTC. Its translation: CASSFGGRDGYTF.

The rearrangement uses TRBV2 and TRBJ1-6; D is uncertain. Per germline, CDR1 SNHLY and CDR2 FYNNEI. The CDR3 contains 11 residues. V gave up 3 bases and J gave up 7 bases, with 1 base separating them. This CDR3 is CASSDNSPLHF. The DNA of the CDR3 is TGTGCCAGCAGTGACAATTCACCCCTCCACTTT.

This clone has just a few counts. This sequence joins TRBV5-6 and TRBJ2-5; 8 bases align to TRBD1. Germline trimming cut 4 bases from V and 3 bases from J; bases unmatched to any gene: 5. Germline CDR1 SGHDT, CDR2 YYEEEE. The CDR3 runs to 14 residues. Here the CDR3 DNA reads TGTGCCAGCAGCCACACAGGGGGGAAAGAGACCCAGTACTTC. Translating it yields CASSHTGGKETQYF.

This CDR3 reads CASEGRSNQPQHF. The CDR3 region has the DNA TGTGCCAGTGAGGGACGGAGCAATCAGCCCCAGCATTTT. The chain joins TRBV19 to TRBJ1-5, with D possibly TRBD1 on 5 matching bases. The germline CDR1 and CDR2 sequences are LNHDA and SQIVND (reference sequence). The CDR3 covers 13 residues. Trimming removed 8 bases at V and 1 base at J, with 9 bases between.

The CDR3 protein is CASSVGDDIGYTF. The CDR3 bases are TGTGCCAGCAGCGTAGGGGACGACATAGGCTACACCTTC. The rearrangement links TRBV9 to TRBJ1-2; TRBD1 is a possible D gene (5 bases). This CDR3 is 13 amino acids long. Germline assignment: CDR1 SGDLS and CDR2 YYNGEE. The V gene lost 0 bases and the J gene lost 8 bases, with 11 bases spanning the gap.

The chain links TRBV5-1 to TRBJ2-2; 7 nucleotides match TRBD1. From germline, CDR1 is SGHRS and CDR2 YFSETQ. The length of the CDR3 is 14 residues. V gave up 1 base and J gave up 4 bases; unmatched junction bases: 1. The CDR3 is CASSLTGATGELFF. The CDR3 DNA is TGCGCCAGCAGCTTGACAGGGGCCACCGGGGAGCTGTTTTTT.

The chain carries TRBV4-2 and TRBJ2-3; 7 nucleotides line up with TRBD1. The germline CDR1 and CDR2 sequences are LGHNA and YNFKEQ. The CDR3 contains 19 residues. Trimming took 0 bases from V and 2 from J; bases not matched to a gene: 14. CDR3 coding DNA: TGTGCCAGCAGCCAAGATACCCCGACAGGGCGCGCCCTCACAGATACGCAGTATTTT. The encoded protein is CASSQDTPTGRALTDTQYF.

This clone was counted only a few times. V usage is TRBV9 and J usage is TRBJ2-1; TRBD2 matches 8 bases. The CDR3 is 14 amino acids. V trimming: 7 bases; J trimming: 7 bases; junction bases outside the gene matches: 10. CDR1 and CDR2 from the germline V gene are SGDLS and YYNGEE. The CDR3 DNA follows: TGTGCCAGCCAGCTCGGGGGGGCTGGAAATGAGCAGTTCTTC. Amino acids: CASQLGGAGNEQFF.

The chain combines TRBV6-6 with TRBJ1-2; tentatively, D is TRBD1 (5 bases). Germline-derived CDR1 and CDR2 are MNHNY and SVGAGI (reference sequence). The CDR3 length is 15 residues. The V gene lost 2 bases and the J gene lost 4 bases, with 14 bases spanning the gap. The CDR3: CASSYEGLGGYGYTF. DNA of the CDR3: TGTGCCAGCAGTTACGAGGGGTTGGGGGGCTATGGCTACACCTTC.

This chain uses TRBV18 with TRBJ2-3; D remains ambiguous. Germline loops: CDR1 KGHSH, CDR2 LQKENI. The CDR3 sequence is 16 residues long. V lost 1 base and J 4 bases, leaving 15 bases between the germline ends. The CDR3 nucleotides read TGTGCCAGCTCACCACTGTCACAGCCGGTCCCAGATACGCAGTATTTT. It codes for CASSPLSQPVPDTQYF.

This clone was seen a few times. This sequence joins TRBV2 and TRBJ1-5; D remains unclear. V lost 6 bases and J lost 2, with 23 bases in between. The CDR3 loop spans 18 amino acids. CDR1 and CDR2 from the germline V gene are SNHLY and FYNNEI. CDR3 sequence reads: CASRNSKSIVGGNQPQHF. CDR3 sequence (DNA): TGTGCCAGCAGAAACAGCAAATCCATCGTGGGAGGCAATCAGCCCCAGCATTTT.

This clone was detected only once. One end of the junction is discordant with germline, which a read error may explain. The rearrangement uses TRBV2 and TRBJ1-6, with TRBD1 matching over 10 bases. Germline lookup yields CDR1 SNHLY and CDR2 FYNNEI. This CDR3 has 14 residues. CDR3 DNA sequence: TGTGCCAGCAGCGAAGGGACAGGGGTCTCACCCCTCCACTTT. Translating it yields CASSEGTGVSPLHF.

For the CDR3, the DNA is TGCGCCAGCAGCCAAAGGTTCGGCCTAGCGGGGCAAGAGACCCAGTACTTC. Translating it yields CASSQRFGLAGQETQYF. The V and J genes are TRBV4-3 and TRBJ2-5; 9 bases map to TRBD2. Germline trimming cut 2 bases from V and 2 bases from J; bases unmatched to any gene: 9. CDR3 length: 17 amino acids. Germline V lookup: CDR1 LGHNA, CDR2 YSLEER.

The J gene is TRBJ1-1, the V gene TRBV29-1, with a tentative D call TRBD1 (6 bases). This CDR3 region has 14 residues. In germline, CDR1 is SQVTM, CDR2 ANQGSEA. The V and J ends lost 4 bases and 0 bases respectively, with 12 bases between them. CDR3 in DNA: TGCAGCGTTGGGGACAAAGCTATGAACACTGAAGCTTTCTTT. This sequence encodes CSVGDKAMNTEAFF.

This chain connects TRBV30 to TRBJ1-1; D is unclear. With 4 bases removed from V and 3 bases from J, the gap between germline ends came to 12 bases. In germline, CDR1 is GTSNPN, CDR2 SVGIG (reference sequence). CDR3 length: 13 residues. This CDR3 reads CAWMRGGDTEAFF. CDR3 coding DNA: TGTGCCTGGATGCGGGGAGGAGACACTGAAGCTTTCTTT. The full variable domain, with the rest looked up from reference TRBV30 and TRBJ1-1, is SQTIHQWPATLVQPVGSPLSLECTVEGTSNPNLYWYRQAAGRGLQLLFYSVGIGQISSEVPQNLSASRPQDRQFILSSKKLLLSDSGFYLCAWMRGGDTEAFFGQGTRLTVV.

This clone has only a few counts. Written as DNA, the CDR3 is TGTGCCAGCGAAAGTGGGAATCAGCCCCAGCATTTT. Translation gives CASESGNQPQHF. The chain uses TRBV2 and TRBJ1-5; D remains unclear. Germline V gene data show CDR1 as SNHLY and CDR2 as FYNNEI. This CDR3 is 12 amino acids long. V lost 8 bases, J lost 4 bases, and 9 bases lay in between.

This chain connects TRBV15 to TRBJ2-5, with D possibly matching TRBD2 (5 bases). The CDR3 length is 18 residues. V shed 1 base and J shed 4 bases, with 22 bases lying between them. Germline V CDR1 and CDR2: LNHNV, YYDKDF (reference sequence). Here the CDR3 reads CATSRGPMGRSVRETQYF. DNA of the CDR3: TGTGCCACCAGCAGAGGCCCCATGGGGAGATCGGTCAGAGAGACCCAGTACTTC.

The sample holds a few counts of this clone. The gene calls are TRBV2 and TRBJ1-1; D not resolved. From germline, CDR1 is SNHLY and CDR2 FYNNEI. The CDR3 has 13 amino acids. V was clipped by 7 bases and J by 6 bases, with 15 bases between them. CDR3 residues: CASKGTVASEAFF. The DNA of the CDR3 is TGTGCCAGCAAAGGAACAGTCGCTTCTGAAGCTTTCTTT. The full variable domain, completed using reference TRBV2 and TRBJ1-1, is EPEVTQTPSHQVTQMGQEVILRCVPISNHLYFYWYRQILGQKVEFLVSFYNNEISEKSEIFDDQFSVERPDGSNFTLKIRSTKLEDSAMYFCASKGTVASEAFFGQGTRLTVV.

This clone was recorded a few times. The CDR3 is CASSRQGRETQYF. CDR3 DNA: TGCGCCAGCAGCCGCCAGGGTCGAGAGACCCAGTACTTC. The V and J genes are TRBV5-1 and TRBJ2-5, with D possibly matching TRBD1 (5 bases). V was clipped by 4 bases and J by 4 bases, with 11 bases between them. Germline CDR1 reads SGHRS; CDR2 reads YFSETQ. This CDR3 is built from 13 residues.

Only a few counts were recorded for this clone. The rearrangement uses TRBV30 and TRBJ2-5; unclear D gene. CDR1 and CDR2 (germline): GTSNPN, SVGIG (reference sequence). The CDR3 runs to 12 residues. V was pared by 1 base and J by 7 bases, with 10 bases between. Here the CDR3 DNA reads TGTGCCTGGAGTGGGACCTCGGGGACCCAGTACTTC. Its protein is CAWSGTSGTQYF.

This clone was seen a few times. This chain joins TRBV14 and TRBJ2-7, with D hard to call. The CDR3 covers 16 residues. The V gene lost 1 base and the J gene lost 3 bases, with 16 bases spanning the gap. Germline V gene data show CDR1 as SGHDN and CDR2 as FVKESK. The CDR3 reads CASSQGTSVRYYEQYF. CDR3 DNA sequence: TGTGCCAGCAGCCAAGGGACCTCAGTGAGGTACTACGAGCAGTACTTC.

The J gene is TRBJ1-2, the V gene TRBV30; a possible D gene is TRBD1 (6 bases). Trimming cost V 8 bases and J 8 bases, with 12 bases left between them. Germline loops: CDR1 GTSNPN, CDR2 SVGIG (reference sequence). This CDR3 is built from 10 residues. CDR3 bases: TGTGCCGGATACAGGGTCGGCTACACCTTC. Residues: CAGYRVGYTF.

The chain carries TRBV10-3 and TRBJ1-5; a weak D match, TRBD1 (6 bases). The CDR3 is 15 residues long. V was cut by 0 bases and J by 4 bases, with 10 bases left in between. Germline CDR1 is ENHRY and CDR2 is SYGVKD. DNA of the CDR3: TGTGCCATCAGTGAGTCGGGCCAGGGGAATCAGCCCCAGCATTTT. This sequence encodes CAISESGQGNQPQHF.

Comments on this clone: Within the sample, other DNA sequences also encode this same CDR3. The rearrangement uses TRBV29-1 and TRBJ1-5; D is undetermined. Per germline, CDR1 SQVTM and CDR2 ANQGSEA. Between the trimmed V and J ends, which lost 6 bases and 2 bases, there was a span of 8 bases. The CDR3 length is 12 residues. CDR3 amino acids: CSVGGGNQPQHF. In DNA form, the CDR3 reads TGCAGCGTGGGTGGAGGCAATCAGCCCCAGCATTTT.

The rearrangement uses TRBV27 and TRBJ1-2; 9 bases are shared with TRBD1. The CDR3 is 13 residues long. Germline V gene data show CDR1 as MNHEY and CDR2 as SMNVEV (reference sequence). Unmatched junction bases numbered 4, after V lost 6 bases and J lost 5 bases. In nucleotides, the CDR3 is TGTGCCAGCAGGGGGGACAGGGTGTATGGCTACACCTTC. The encoded protein is CASRGDRVYGYTF.

The chain links TRBV29-1 to TRBJ2-3; perhaps TRBD2 as D (6 bases). The CDR3 loop spans 10 amino acids. From germline, CDR1 is SQVTM and CDR2 ANQGSEA. The ends were cut back, 6 bases at V and 8 bases at J, with 9 bases in the middle. The CDR3 loop reads CSVDGGTQYF. The CDR3 DNA is TGCAGCGTAGACGGGGGTACGCAGTATTTT.

The chain's CDR3 is CASSLPRRDRACGWYKAFF. The CDR3 region has the DNA TGTGCCAGCAGTCTCCCCCGCCGGGACAGGGCATGCGGGTGGTACAAAGCTTTCTTT. V and J are TRBV27 and TRBJ1-1; 9 nucleotides line up with TRBD1. The CDR3 totals 19 residues. Germline V gives CDR1 MNHEY, CDR2 SMNVEV (reference sequence). V dropped 5 bases and J dropped 9; count of bases not matched to a gene: 25.